This TCR beta chain is drawn from a study of cytomegalovirus exposure and HLA in healthy donors. PCR used 60 Vbeta primers and 13 Jbeta primers. TCRdb's table, derived via immunoSEQ multiplex PCR, lists solely in-frame clones and lacks some. The profile shows 100,000 or so clones, approximately 81% of them singletons. The CDR3 totals 17 residues. Germline CDR1 reads SGHDN; CDR2 reads FVKESK. With V trimmed by 4 bases and J by 5 bases, 12 bases remained unmatched. Concerning this clone itself: Antigen: not known.

The study's findings and limits: A missense DCLRE1C variant was associated with V- and J-gene trimming of TCR beta chains in a later analysis, and an independent cohort replicated the association. In a later analysis, HLA-associated beta chains showed higher expansion and lower generation probabilities than comparable chains. Later work found most CMV-associated TCR beta chains apparently HLA-restricted.

Material: PBMCs. The receptor was derived from a male donor in good health and CMV-seropositive. The chain couples TRBV14 to TRBJ2-2; 8 bases match TRBD2. CDR3 sequence: CASSLSGGPAWTGELFF. In DNA form, the CDR3 reads TGTGCCAGCAGCCTAAGCGGGGGACCCGCTTGGACCGGGGAGCTGTTTTTT.